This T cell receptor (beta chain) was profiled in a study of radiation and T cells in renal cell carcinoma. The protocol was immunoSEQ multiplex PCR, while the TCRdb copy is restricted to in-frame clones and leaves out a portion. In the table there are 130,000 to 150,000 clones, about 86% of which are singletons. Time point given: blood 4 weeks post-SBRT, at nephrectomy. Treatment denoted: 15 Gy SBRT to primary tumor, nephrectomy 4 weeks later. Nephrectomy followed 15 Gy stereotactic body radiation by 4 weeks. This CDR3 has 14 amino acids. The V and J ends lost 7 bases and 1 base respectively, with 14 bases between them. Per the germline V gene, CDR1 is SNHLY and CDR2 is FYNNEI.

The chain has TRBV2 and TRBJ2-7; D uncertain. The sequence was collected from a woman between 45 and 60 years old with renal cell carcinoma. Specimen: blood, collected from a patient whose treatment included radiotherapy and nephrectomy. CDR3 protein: CASILGRKSYEQYF. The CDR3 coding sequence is TGTGCCAGCATTCTCGGACGCAAGTCCTACGAGCAGTACTTC.